This T cell receptor beta chain was sequenced in a study of CD8 T cells in ankylosing spondylitis. Study-wide results and limits: Apparently characteristic of ankylosing spondylitis blood was a TCR beta motif (about eight highly homologous variants).

Comment on this clonotype: Its antigen remains unknown.

In TCRdb, the 5' RACE reads were re-called with MiXCR into one record per CDR3 protein. In the table there are roughly 160,000 distinct CDR3 sequences, more than 9% of which are singletons. Germline V gene sequence: CDR1 MNHEY, CDR2 SVGAGI. Trimming stripped 8 bases from V and 0 bases from J, with 11 bases between. This CDR3 region has 14 residues. This clonotype was obtained from a male donor with ankylosing spondylitis or in good health (not recorded which). The specimen sequenced was blood, either unsorted or a sorted T cell fraction (not recorded which). The chain combines TRBV6-5 with TRBJ2-1, with D perhaps TRBD2 (5 bases). CDR3 in amino acids: CASSRGPSYNEQFF. CDR3 coding DNA: TGTGCCAGCTCTCGAGGGCCCTCCTACAATGAGCAGTTCTTC.